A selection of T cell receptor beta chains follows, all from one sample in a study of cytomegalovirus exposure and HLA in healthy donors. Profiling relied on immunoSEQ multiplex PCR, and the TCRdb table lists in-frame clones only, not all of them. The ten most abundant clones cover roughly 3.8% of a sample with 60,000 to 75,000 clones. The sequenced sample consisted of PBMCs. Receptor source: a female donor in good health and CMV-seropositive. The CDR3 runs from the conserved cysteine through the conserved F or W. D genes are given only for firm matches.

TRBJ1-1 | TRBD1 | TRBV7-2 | TGTGCCAGCAGCACGACGGGTCCGGGACAGATCCCTTTCTTT | CASSTTGPGQIPFF
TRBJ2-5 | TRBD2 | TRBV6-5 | TGTGCCAGCAGTCGCGGGGGGGCAGGGGAGACCCAGTACTTC | CASSRGGAGETQYF
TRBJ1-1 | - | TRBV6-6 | TGTGCCAGCAGTCCGTCGGAGTCGGCCACTGAAGCTTTCTTT | CASSPSESATEAFF
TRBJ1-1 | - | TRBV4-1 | TGCGCCAGTAGTCCTCTACCAGGCACTGAAGCTTTCTTT | CASSPLPGTEAFF
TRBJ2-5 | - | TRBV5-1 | TGCGCCAGCAGCTTGTTAGGGGCCACGGAGACCCAGTACTTC | CASSLLGATETQYF
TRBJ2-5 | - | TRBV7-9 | TGTGCCAGCAGCTTAGGGCAGGGAGGAGCCCAAGAGACCCAGTACTTC | CASSLGQGGAQETQYF
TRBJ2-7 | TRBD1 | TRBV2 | TGTGCCAGCAAGGGACAGGCCCAACGCGGCTACGAGCAGTACTTC | CASKGQAQRGYEQYF
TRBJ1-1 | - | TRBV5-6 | TGTGCCAGCAGCTTGGCCCCGGCGGCAGGGATGGACACTGAAGCTTTCTTT | CASSLAPAAGMDTEAFF
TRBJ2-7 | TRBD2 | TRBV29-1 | TGCAGCGTGGCCGTGACTAGCCGTGAGCAGTACTTC | CSVAVTSREQYF
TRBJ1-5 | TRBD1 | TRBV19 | TGTGCCAGCCGGGACAGGGGGAATCAGCCCCAGCATTTT | CASRDRGNQPQHF
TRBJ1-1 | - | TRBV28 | TGTGCCAGCAGTCAGGGAAGGTCTGAAGCTTTCTTT | CASSQGRSEAFF
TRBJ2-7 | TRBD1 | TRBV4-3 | TGCGCCAGCAGCCGGAACAGGGGGCGCAATGCCTACGAGCAGTACTTC | CASSRNRGRNAYEQYF
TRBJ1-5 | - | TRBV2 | TGTGCCAGCAGTGAAATGGGACTGAGCAATCAGCCCCAGCATTTT | CASSEMGLSNQPQHF
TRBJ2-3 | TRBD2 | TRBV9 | TGTGCCAGCAGCGTAGGAACTTGGACTAGCGGAACAGATACGCAGTATTTT | CASSVGTWTSGTDTQYF
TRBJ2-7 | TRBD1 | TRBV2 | TGTGCCAGCAGTGTGGACAGGGGTGGCTACGAGCAGTACTTC | CASSVDRGGYEQYF
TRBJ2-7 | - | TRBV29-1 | TGCAGCGTTTACAGCCTCTACGAGCAGTACTTC | CSVYSLYEQYF
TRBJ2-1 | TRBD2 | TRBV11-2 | TGTGCCAGCAGGATAGCGGGAGGTGCCTACAATGAGCAGTTCTTC | CASRIAGGAYNEQFF
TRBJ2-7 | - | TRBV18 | TGTGCCAGCTCACCAATGGGACTCCTACGCGCCTACGAGCAGTACTTC | CASSPMGLLRAYEQYF
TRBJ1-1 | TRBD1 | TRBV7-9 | TGTGCCAGCAGCTTAGTACAGGGGCGAACTGAAGCTTTCTTT | CASSLVQGRTEAFF
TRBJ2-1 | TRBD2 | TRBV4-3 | TGCGCCAGCAGCCAAGACGGTAGCGGGGGTAACAATGAGCAGTTCTTC | CASSQDGSGGNNEQFF
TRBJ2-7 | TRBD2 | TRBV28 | TGTGCCAGCAGTTTTGGGGGACTAGCGAAATACGAGCAGTACTTC | CASSFGGLAKYEQYF
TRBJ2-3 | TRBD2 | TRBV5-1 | TGCGCCAGCAGCTCCTCAGGTGGGACTAGCAAAGATACGCAGTATTTT | CASSSSGGTSKDTQYF
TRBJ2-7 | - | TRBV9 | TGTGCCAGCAGCGCCTCAATGGGCCGGGGCGAGCAGTACTTC | CASSASMGRGEQYF
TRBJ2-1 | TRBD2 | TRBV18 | TGTGCCAGCTCACTGGCCGCTCTAGCGGGGGGCTCGAGCTCCTACAATGAGCAGTTCTTC | CASSLAALAGGSSSYNEQFF
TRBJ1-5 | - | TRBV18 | TGTGCCAGCTCCAGGACCGGGGGGAATCAGCCCCAGCATTTT | CASSRTGGNQPQHF
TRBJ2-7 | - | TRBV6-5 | TGTGCCAGCAGTTCAGACTACGAGCAGTACTTC | CASSSDYEQYF
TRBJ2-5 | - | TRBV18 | TGTGCCAGCTCACCCACGGTCCAAGAGACCCAGTACTTC | CASSPTVQETQYF
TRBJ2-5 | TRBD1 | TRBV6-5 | TGTGCCAGCAGTAACGACAGGGGCCAAGAGACCCAGTACTTC | CASSNDRGQETQYF
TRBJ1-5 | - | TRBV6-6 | TGTGCCAGCAGTTACGCAACACAGGGTAGTCCCCAGCATTTT | CASSYATQGSPQHF
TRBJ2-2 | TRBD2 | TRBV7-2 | TGTGCCAGCAGCCAACTAGCGGCGAACACCGGGGAGCTGTTTTTT | CASSQLAANTGELFF
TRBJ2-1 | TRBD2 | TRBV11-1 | TGTGCCAGCAGCTTAGCGGGACTAGCGTCTAATGAGCAGTTCTTC | CASSLAGLASNEQFF
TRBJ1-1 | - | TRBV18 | TGTGCCAGCTCACCGCTCGGGTGGGGCGGACTGAACACTGAAGCTTTCTTT | CASSPLGWGGLNTEAFF
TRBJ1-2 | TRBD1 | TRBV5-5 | TGTGCCAGCAGCAGGATTCAGGGGGACTATGGCTACACCTTC | CASSRIQGDYGYTF
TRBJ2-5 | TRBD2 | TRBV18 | TGTGCCAGCTCACCCGTAGCGGGGGGGTACCAAGAGACCCAGTACTTC | CASSPVAGGYQETQYF
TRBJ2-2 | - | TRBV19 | TGTGCCAGTAGTATTATGGTAGCTCCTAACACCGGGGAGCTGTTTTTT | CASSIMVAPNTGELFF
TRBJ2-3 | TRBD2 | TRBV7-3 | TGTGCCAGCAGCTTATTAGCGGGGGTCTCCACAGATACGCAGTATTTT | CASSLLAGVSTDTQYF
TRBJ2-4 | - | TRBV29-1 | TGCAGCGTCGCTTTTGGGCTAGCCGACGGCATTCAGTACTTC | CSVAFGLADGIQYF
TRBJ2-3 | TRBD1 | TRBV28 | TGTGCCAGCAGTTTCCCCAGGGGGAGCACAGATACGCAGTATTTT | CASSFPRGSTDTQYF
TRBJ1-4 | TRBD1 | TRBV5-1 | TGCGCCAGCAGCCCAGGGGGACTGGCTAATGAAAAACTGTTTTTT | CASSPGGLANEKLFF
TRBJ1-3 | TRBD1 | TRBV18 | TGTGCCAGCTCACCACCTACTACAGGGGCCGGAAACACCATATATTTT | CASSPPTTGAGNTIYF
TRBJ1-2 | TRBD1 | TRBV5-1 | TGCGCCAGCAGCCCTGGGACAGTAGAAAACTATGGCTACACCTTC | CASSPGTVENYGYTF
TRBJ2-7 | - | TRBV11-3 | TGTGCCAGCAGCGGGGGCGATATGAGGGGGGGCCTCTACGAGCAGTACTTC | CASSGGDMRGGLYEQYF
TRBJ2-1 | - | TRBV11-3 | TGTGCCAGCAGGCGAAAGGGGGACGATGAGCAGTTCTTC | CASRRKGDDEQFF
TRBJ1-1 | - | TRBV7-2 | TGTGCCAGCAGCTTAGTGGGCGTTGGAGCTTTCTTT | CASSLVGVGAFF
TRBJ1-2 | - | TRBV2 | TGTGCCAGCAGTGTAGTATACCAGGGAAGGAACTATGGCTACACCTTC | CASSVVYQGRNYGYTF
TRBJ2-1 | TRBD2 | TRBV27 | TGTGCCAGCAGTTTTGGGACTAGCAATGAGCAGTTCTTC | CASSFGTSNEQFF
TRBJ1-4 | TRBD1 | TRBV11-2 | TGTGCCAGCAGCCCACGGACAGGGTTTGGAAAACTGTTTTTT | CASSPRTGFGKLFF
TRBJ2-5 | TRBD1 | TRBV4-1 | TGCGCCAGCAGGGGACAGGGCGCCGGCGTGGAAGAGACCCAGTACTTC | CASRGQGAGVEETQYF
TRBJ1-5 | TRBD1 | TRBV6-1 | TGTGCCAGCAGTGATCCAGGGGGATATAGCAATCAGCCCCAGCATTTT | CASSDPGGYSNQPQHF
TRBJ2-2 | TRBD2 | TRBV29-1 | TGCAGCGTTGACGGGGCGGGGGTAGCCGGGGAGCTGTTTTTT | CSVDGAGVAGELFF